The 30 T cell receptor beta chains below come from one sample, sequenced in a study of blood T cell repertoires in COVID-19. Method: immunoSEQ multiplex PCR; TCRdb's copy keeps in-frame clones and lacks some. This sample carries approximately 70,000 clones, approximately 79% of them seen once, and the ten largest clones take 5% to 5.5%. The sample consisted of peripheral blood. All receptors come from a woman older than 75 with active or convalescent COVID-19.

This chain connects TRBV5-1 to TRBJ1-4, with D possibly being TRBD1 (6 bases). V was trimmed by 0 bases and J by 7 bases, leaving 13 bases between them. This CDR3 is 15 amino acids long. CDR1 SGHRS and CDR2 YFSETQ come from the germline V gene. The CDR3 sequence is CASSLGQGRIEKLFF. In DNA form, the CDR3 reads TGCGCCAGCAGCTTGGGTCAGGGGCGGATTGAAAAACTGTTTTTT.

The chain couples TRBV7-2 to TRBJ1-5; 9 bases fit TRBD1. From germline, CDR1 is SGHTA and CDR2 FQGNSA. The CDR3 is made up of 17 amino acids. The trim removed 5 bases at V and 3 bases at J, leaving 11 bases unmatched. The CDR3 DNA reads TGTGCCAGCAGCCTCCGTCCCGGGACAGGGAACAATCAGCCCCAGCATTTT. It translates to CASSLRPGTGNNQPQHF.

The chain recombines TRBV29-1 with TRBJ1-1; perhaps TRBD1 as D (6 bases). Germline-derived CDR1 and CDR2 are SQVTM and ANQGSEA. This CDR3 region has 16 residues. Trimming stripped 1 base from V and 5 bases from J, with 20 bases between. The chain's CDR3 is CSVEATQGVSRTEAFF. CDR3 bases: TGCAGCGTTGAAGCAACACAGGGAGTGAGTCGGACTGAAGCTTTCTTT. The whole variable domain, filled in from reference TRBV29-1 and TRBJ1-1, reads SAVISQKPSRDICQRGTSLTIQCQVDSQVTMMFWYRQQPGQSLTLIATANQGSEATYESGFVIDKFPISRPNLTFSTLTVSNMSPEDSSIYLCSVEATQGVSRTEAFFGQGTRLTVV.

This clone has only a few counts. J is TRBJ2-7 and V is TRBV19, with TRBD1 matching 9 bases. Trimming cost V 3 bases and J 2 bases; bases outside gene matches: 5. There are 15 residues in the CDR3. The V gene's germline CDR1 is LNHDA and CDR2 SQIVND (reference sequence). In DNA, the CDR3 is TGTGCCAGTAGTATGGGGGACAGGGTAACCTACGAGCAGTACTTC. Translation: CASSMGDRVTYEQYF. Full variable domain (outside the CDR3, taken from reference TRBV19 and TRBJ2-7): DGGITQSPKYLFRKEGQNVTLSCEQNLNHDAMYWYRQDPGQGLRLIYYSQIVNDFQKGDIAEGYSVSREKKESFPLTVTSAQKNPTAFYLCASSMGDRVTYEQYFGPGTRLTVT.

The J gene is TRBJ1-2, the V gene TRBV12-3 or TRBV12-4, with D unresolved. This CDR3 is built from 13 residues. V dropped 4 bases and J dropped 6 bases, with 12 bases sitting between them. CDR3 in amino acids: CASSSWEGDGYTF. The CDR3 DNA is TGTGCCAGCAGTTCATGGGAGGGAGATGGCTACACCTTC.

The chain carries TRBV10-2 and TRBJ2-6; D perhaps matches TRBD1 (6 bases). The length of the CDR3 is 14 residues. Germline CDR1 is WSHSY and CDR2 is SAAADI. The germline V and J ends were trimmed by 9 bases and 2 bases, with 11 bases remaining between them. This chain's CDR3 is CAREGGTGANVLTF. In DNA, the CDR3 is TGCGCCAGAGAAGGGGGTACTGGGGCCAACGTCCTGACTTTC.

This chain joins TRBV6-5 and TRBJ1-1; D gene unclear. The CDR3 extends over 13 amino acids. V gave up 9 bases and J gave up 5 bases, with 16 bases separating them. The V gene's germline CDR1 is MNHEY and CDR2 SVGAGI. The CDR3, as DNA: TGTGCCAGGATAAACAACCACCCGACTGAAGCTTTCTTT. The encoded protein is CARINNHPTEAFF.

J is TRBJ2-3 and V is TRBV19; 11 nucleotides align to TRBD2. From germline, CDR1 is LNHDA and CDR2 SQIVND (reference sequence). This CDR3 is built from 15 residues. V lost 6 bases to trimming and J lost 5 bases; unmatched junction nucleotides: 7. This CDR3 reads CASSSSGRAVDTQYF. The DNA of the CDR3 is TGTGCCAGTAGCAGTAGCGGGAGGGCCGTAGATACGCAGTATTTT.

The rearrangement joins TRBV7-9 to TRBJ1-5; 8 positions match TRBD1. The CDR3 contains 15 residues. The germline V gene has CDR1 SEHNR and CDR2 FQNEAQ (reference sequence). V trimming: 5 bases; J trimming: 2 bases; junction bases outside the gene matches: 5. CDR3 nucleotide sequence: TGTGCCAGCAGCCCGGGGACAGGACGCAATCAGCCCCAGCATTTT. This translates into CASSPGTGRNQPQHF.

This chain connects TRBV27 to TRBJ2-3, with D unclear. CDR3 size: 14 residues. CDR1 is MNHEY, CDR2 SMNVEV, per germline (reference sequence). Deletions cut 4 bases from V and 4 bases from J, with 12 bases between. The CDR3 spells CASSWSVQADTQYF. CDR3 nucleotide sequence: TGTGCCAGCAGTTGGTCGGTCCAGGCAGATACGCAGTATTTT.

V and J are TRBV10-3 and TRBJ2-7, with TRBD1 matching over 8 bases. V lost 4 bases to trimming and J lost 2 bases; unmatched junction nucleotides: 4. The CDR3 spans 14 residues. The germline V gene encodes CDR1 ENHRY and CDR2 SYGVKD. CDR3 region: CAISGTGRAYEQYF. CDR3 bases: TGTGCCATCAGTGGGACAGGGAGAGCCTACGAGCAGTACTTC.

The V call is TRBV9, the J call TRBJ1-1, with D perhaps matching TRBD1 (6 bases). This CDR3 comprises 15 residues. Trimming removed 0 bases at V and 2 bases at J, with 11 bases between. Germline V lookup: CDR1 SGDLS, CDR2 YYNGEE. CDR3 nucleotide sequence: TGTGCCAGCAGCGTAGACTCAGGGGTTAACACTGAAGCTTTCTTT. Its protein is CASSVDSGVNTEAFF.

This clone came up a few times. The rearrangement uses TRBV19 and TRBJ1-5; tentative D call: TRBD1 (5 bases). The CDR3 has 16 amino acids. Germline values: CDR1 LNHDA, CDR2 SQIVND (reference sequence). Trimming cost V 1 base and J 2 bases, with 12 bases left between them. The CDR3 region is CASSIVEGTGNQPQHF. Written as DNA, the CDR3 is TGTGCCAGTAGTATAGTGGAGGGGACGGGCAATCAGCCCCAGCATTTT.

The chain has TRBV6-2 or TRBV6-3 and TRBJ2-4, with TRBD2 identical over 8 bases. The CDR3 length is 15 residues. Trimming at V came to 2 bases and at J to 4 bases, leaving 4 bases not matched to a gene. Germline V gives CDR1 MNHEY, CDR2 SVGEGT. The CDR3 nucleotides read TGTGCCAGCAGTTACGGCGGGGGGCGAAAAAACATTCAGTACTTC. Encoded protein: CASSYGGGRKNIQYF.

The chain carries TRBV14 and TRBJ1-2; 9 nucleotides agree with TRBD1. V lost 1 base and J lost 4; bases outside the gene matches: 7. CDR1 and CDR2 from the germline V gene are SGHDN and FVKESK. The CDR3 runs 16 residues. As DNA, the CDR3 is TGTGCCAGCAGCCAAGTATGGGGACAGGGAGGCTATGGCTACACCTTC. Translating it yields CASSQVWGQGGYGYTF.

The chain joins TRBV3-1 (or the pseudogene TRBV3-2) to TRBJ2-1; 12 nucleotides agree with TRBD2. CDR3 size: 15 residues. CDR1 and CDR2 from the germline V gene are LGHDT and YNNKEL (reference sequence). The V gene end was trimmed by 4 bases and the J gene end by 7 bases; junction bases not matched to a gene: 5. The CDR3 here is CASSRLAGERNEQFF. The CDR3 DNA sequence: TGTGCCAGCAGCCGACTAGCGGGAGAAAGAAATGAGCAGTTCTTC.

This clone was picked up a small number of times. The chain employs TRBV5-1 and TRBJ1-1; TRBD1 might be the D (5 bases). Germline-derived CDR1 and CDR2 are SGHRS and YFSETQ. This CDR3 has 11 residues. V gave up 5 bases and J gave up 4 bases, with 6 bases separating them. The CDR3 region has the DNA TGCGCCAGCAGAGGGGTCACTGAAGCTTTCTTT. Protein sequence: CASRGVTEAFF.

The rearrangement links TRBV28 to TRBJ2-3; TRBD1 is a possible D gene (6 bases). This CDR3 region has 18 residues. V was cut by 5 bases and J by 0 bases, with 21 bases left in between. Germline CDR1 and CDR2: MDHEN and SYDVKM. The chain's CDR3 is CASSPPQRQATSTDTQYF. The CDR3 DNA follows: TGTGCCAGCAGTCCCCCCCAGCGACAGGCAACTAGCACAGATACGCAGTATTTT.

This chain links TRBV7-2 with TRBJ2-3; 7 bases are a match to TRBD2. The CDR3 has 16 amino acids. Unmatched junction bases numbered 6, after V lost 0 bases and J lost 3 bases. The germline V gene has CDR1 SGHTA and CDR2 FQGNSA. CDR3 sequence (DNA): TGTGCCAGCAGCTTAGCGCCGGGGGGAGGTACAGATACGCAGTATTTT. Amino acid sequence: CASSLAPGGGTDTQYF.

The chain links TRBV6-6 to TRBJ2-5; 13 bases are shared with TRBD2. V shed 8 bases and J 3 bases; nucleotides not matched to a gene: 3. CDR1 is MNHNY and CDR2 is SVGAGI in the germline V gene (reference sequence). The CDR3 extends over 14 amino acids. CDR3 protein: CASSLAGGEETQYF. The CDR3 DNA reads as TGTGCCAGCTCACTAGCGGGAGGGGAAGAGACCCAGTACTTC.

This clone was counted once. The rearrangement uses TRBV7-2 and TRBJ1-3, with 7 bases matching TRBD1. From germline, CDR1 is SGHTA and CDR2 FQGNSA. The length of the CDR3 is 15 residues. After removal of 5 bases from V and 0 bases from J, the junction contained 4 bases not matched to a gene. CDR3 bases: TGTGCCAGCAGCCGGGGGACAGCCTCTGGAAACACCATATATTTT. It translates to CASSRGTASGNTIYF.

The V gene is TRBV10-2, the J gene TRBJ2-1, with 12 bases aligning to TRBD2. After removal of 7 bases from V and 8 bases from J, the junction contained 9 bases not matched to a gene. Germline V gives CDR1 WSHSY, CDR2 SAAADI. The CDR3 has 15 residues. CDR3 bases: TGCGCCAGCATGCCGGGACTAGCGGGTTTTTATGAGCAGTTCTTC. This translates into CASMPGLAGFYEQFF.

CDR3: CASSLVVVPGSGDSYEQYF. The CDR3 region has the DNA TGTGCCAGCAGCTTAGTTGTGGTCCCAGGCTCAGGTGATTCCTACGAGCAGTACTTC. The chain couples TRBV7-6 to TRBJ2-7, with D hard to call. CDR3 length equals 19 residues. Trimming removed 1 base at V and 1 base at J, with 23 bases between. Germline lookup yields CDR1 SGHVS and CDR2 FNYEAQ.

V and J are TRBV30 and TRBJ1-6; 8 bases fit TRBD1. V was pared by 2 bases and J by 0 bases, with 3 bases of the junction left unmatched. This CDR3 has 16 amino acids. Germline CDR1 and CDR2: GTSNPN and SVGIG (reference sequence). The CDR3 protein is CAWSRTGSSYNSPLHF. CDR3 DNA: TGTGCCTGGAGTCGGACAGGGAGCTCCTATAATTCACCCCTCCACTTT. Full variable domain (missing parts from reference TRBV30 and TRBJ1-6): SQTIHQWPATLVQPVGSPLSLECTVEGTSNPNLYWYRQAAGRGLQLLFYSVGIGQISSEVPQNLSASRPQDRQFILSSKKLLLSDSGFYLCAWSRTGSSYNSPLHFGNGTRLTVT.

The chain recombines TRBV7-9 with TRBJ2-2, with 8 bases aligning to TRBD1. The CDR3 extends over 18 amino acids. CDR1 and CDR2 from the germline V gene are SEHNR and FQNEAQ (reference sequence). Trimming removed 5 bases from V and 3 bases from J; junction bases left unmatched: 14. For the CDR3, the DNA is TGTGCCAGCAGCCCCAGGGCTTTTGGACAGGGACACACCGGGGAGCTGTTTTTT. It is translated as CASSPRAFGQGHTGELFF.

This clone was counted a few times. The gene calls are TRBV11-2 and TRBJ1-3; 8 bases align to TRBD1. The V gene's germline CDR1 is SGHAT and CDR2 FQNNGV. The CDR3 is 15 residues long. V dropped 5 bases and J dropped 4; count of bases not matched to a gene: 7. CDR3 DNA: TGTGCCAGCAGCAAAGACAGGGGTGGCGGAAACACCATATATTTT. This sequence encodes CASSKDRGGGNTIYF. Full variable domain (outside the CDR3, taken from reference TRBV11-2 and TRBJ1-3): EAGVAQSPRYKIIEKRQSVAFWCNPISGHATLYWYQQILGQGPKLLIQFQNNGVVDDSQLPKDRFSAERLKGVDSTLKIQPAKLEDSAVYLCASSKDRGGGNTIYFGEGSWLTVV.

The gene calls are TRBV27 and TRBJ1-1, with D tentatively TRBD1 (5 bases). Germline values: CDR1 MNHEY, CDR2 SMNVEV (reference sequence). The germline V and J ends were trimmed by 6 bases and 1 base, with 9 bases remaining between them. The CDR3 has 13 amino acids. The CDR3 sequence is CASRSQGNTEAFF. The DNA of the CDR3 is TGTGCCAGCAGATCCCAGGGGAACACTGAAGCTTTCTTT.

The CDR3 DNA reads as TGTGCCAGTAGTAAACTGGGAGATGAGTCACCCCTCCACTTT. Its protein product is CASSKLGDESPLHF. V is TRBV19 and J is TRBJ1-6; D is unresolved. Germline assignment: CDR1 LNHDA and CDR2 SQIVND (reference sequence). Trimming cost V 4 bases and J 10 bases, with 14 bases left between them. This CDR3 has 14 amino acids.

The chain has TRBV10-3 and TRBJ2-7; 9 nucleotides align to TRBD1. Germline V lookup: CDR1 ENHRY, CDR2 SYGVKD. The CDR3 totals 14 residues. J gave up 4 bases and V 6 bases, and 7 bases lay outside the gene matches. DNA of the CDR3: TGTGCCATCAGCAAAACGGACAGGGGTTACGAGCAGTACTTC. Its protein product is CAISKTDRGYEQYF.

The chain employs TRBV5-1 and TRBJ2-1; 9 bases align to TRBD2. V dropped 4 bases and J dropped 9; count of bases not matched to a gene: 2. The CDR3 has 12 amino acids. Germline lookup yields CDR1 SGHRS and CDR2 YFSETQ. The CDR3 sequence is CASSTGLAEQFF. The CDR3 coding sequence is TGCGCCAGCAGCACGGGACTAGCTGAGCAGTTCTTC.